The clone carrying this TCR beta chain was seen repeatedly, ten times or more. Its antigen is still unknown. Drawing of peripheral blood yielded ten milliliters from each donor. Extraction yielded at least 6 micrograms of total RNA per sample. The sample comes from a study of blood T cells in healthy people across ages. Study-level points and caveats: Per-million-T-cell TCR beta diversity fell roughly linearly with age.

Sample-barcoded 5' priming and a J-beta primer mix drove a second PCR of about 6 to 12 cycles. TCRdb processed the 5' RACE reads anew with MiXCR; each CDR3 protein has one entry. The sample records roughly 650,000 distinct CDR3 sequences, about 30% being singletons. The germline CDR1 and CDR2 sequences are DFQATT and SNEGSKA (reference sequence). The V segment lost 3 bases and the J segment 5 bases; nucleotides outside the gene matches: 6. The CDR3 loop spans 14 amino acids. The chain employs TRBV20-1 and TRBJ2-7; 11 bases map to TRBD1. This receptor was taken from a woman older than 75 in good health. Sequencing was carried out using blood. The CDR3, as DNA: TGCAGTGCTAGGTTGGACAGGGGGCCCCACGAGCAGTACTTC. It encodes CSARLDRGPHEQYF.